Described below is a single T cell receptor beta chain sequence and its context. Its antigen is currently unknown. V lost 2 bases and J 0 bases, leaving 8 bases between the germline ends. The CDR3 has 14 residues. Germline V gives CDR1 GTSNPN, CDR2 SVGIG (reference sequence). This specimen belongs to a study of a mutant IDH1 vaccine in newly diagnosed glioma. The overall study: Treatment recipients were approximately 60% male and about 40% female, and their mean age was around 40 years. Former treatment meant radiotherapy, temozolomide, or both; the majority had gotten both.

The sample's time point: week 23, last vaccination. Every vaccination contained 300 ug of the mutant IDH1 20-mer peptide and was paired with topical imiquimod. Assay: immunoSEQ multiplex PCR; the TCRdb copy retains only in-frame clones and omits some. The table shows tens of thousands of clones, with approximately 78% occurring only once. The material was PBMCs, obtained from a glioma patient whose treatment included an IDH1 peptide vaccine. The sequence came from a middle-aged woman with glioma. Some clones in this sample may be carry-over from other donors' samples. The V gene is TRBV30, the J gene TRBJ1-3; D ambiguous. The CDR3 protein is CAWSYQASGNTIYF. The CDR3 DNA follows: TGTGCCTGGAGTTACCAGGCCTCTGGAAACACCATATATTTT.